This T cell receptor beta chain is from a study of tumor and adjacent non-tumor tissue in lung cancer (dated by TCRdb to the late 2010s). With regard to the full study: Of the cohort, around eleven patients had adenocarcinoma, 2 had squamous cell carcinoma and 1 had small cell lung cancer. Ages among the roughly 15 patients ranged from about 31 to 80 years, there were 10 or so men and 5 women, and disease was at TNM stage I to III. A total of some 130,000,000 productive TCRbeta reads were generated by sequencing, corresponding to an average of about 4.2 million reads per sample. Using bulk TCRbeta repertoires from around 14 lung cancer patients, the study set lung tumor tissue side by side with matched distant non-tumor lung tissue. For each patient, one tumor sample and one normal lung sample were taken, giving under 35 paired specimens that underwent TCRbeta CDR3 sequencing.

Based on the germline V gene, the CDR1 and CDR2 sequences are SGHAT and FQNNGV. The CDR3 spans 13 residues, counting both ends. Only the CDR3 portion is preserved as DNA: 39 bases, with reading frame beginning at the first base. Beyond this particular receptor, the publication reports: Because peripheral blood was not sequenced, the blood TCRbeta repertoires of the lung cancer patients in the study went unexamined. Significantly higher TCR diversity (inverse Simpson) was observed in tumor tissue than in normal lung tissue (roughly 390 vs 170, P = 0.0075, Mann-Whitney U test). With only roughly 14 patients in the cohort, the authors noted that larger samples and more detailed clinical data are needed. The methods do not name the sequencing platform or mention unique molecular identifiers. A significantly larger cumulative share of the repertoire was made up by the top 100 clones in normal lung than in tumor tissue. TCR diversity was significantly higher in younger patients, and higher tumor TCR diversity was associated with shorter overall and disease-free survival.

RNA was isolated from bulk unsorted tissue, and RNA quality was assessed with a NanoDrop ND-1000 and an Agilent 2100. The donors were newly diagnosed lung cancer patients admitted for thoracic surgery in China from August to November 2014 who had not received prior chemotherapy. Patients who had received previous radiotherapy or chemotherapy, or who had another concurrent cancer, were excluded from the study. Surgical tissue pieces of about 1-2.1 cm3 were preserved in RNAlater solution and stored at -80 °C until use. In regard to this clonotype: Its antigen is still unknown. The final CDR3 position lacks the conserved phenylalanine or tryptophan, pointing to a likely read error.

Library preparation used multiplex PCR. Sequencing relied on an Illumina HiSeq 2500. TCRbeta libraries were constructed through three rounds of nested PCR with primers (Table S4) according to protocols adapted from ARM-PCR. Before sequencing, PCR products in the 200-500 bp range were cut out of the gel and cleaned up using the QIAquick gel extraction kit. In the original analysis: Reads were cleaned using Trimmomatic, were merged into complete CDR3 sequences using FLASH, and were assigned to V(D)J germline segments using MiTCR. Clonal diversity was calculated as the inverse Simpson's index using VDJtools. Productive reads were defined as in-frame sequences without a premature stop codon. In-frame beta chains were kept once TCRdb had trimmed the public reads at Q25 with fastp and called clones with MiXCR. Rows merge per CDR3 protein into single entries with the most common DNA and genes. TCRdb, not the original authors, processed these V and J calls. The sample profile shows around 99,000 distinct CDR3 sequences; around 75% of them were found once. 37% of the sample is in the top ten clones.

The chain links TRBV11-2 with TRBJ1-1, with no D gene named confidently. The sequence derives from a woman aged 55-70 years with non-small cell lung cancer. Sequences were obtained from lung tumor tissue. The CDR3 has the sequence CASNLASNTEAFI. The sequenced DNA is TGTGCCAGCAACTTAGCCAGTAACACTGAAGCTTTCATT.